The clone carrying this TCR beta chain has a single count. This sample stems from a study of blood T cell repertoires in COVID-19. Study-wide background: Samples of COVID-19 (acute and convalescent) were obtained from the United States, Italy and Spain.

V was clipped by 4 bases and J by 13 bases, with 19 bases between them. This CDR3 spans 13 amino acids. Germline V lookup: CDR1 MDHEN, CDR2 SYDVKM. Using immunoSEQ multiplex PCR, the repertoire was profiled, and TCRdb retains in-frame clones only, with some absent. Of roughly 400,000 clones in the sample, roughly 90% were seen once. V gene TRBV28 combines with J gene TRBJ1-1; D unresolved. Sequencing input: PBMCs or T cells enriched from blood (not recorded which). The clonotype comes from a woman between 18 and 29 years old who had been exposed to COVID-19. CDR3 amino acids: CASSSATVGLGFF. In DNA, the CDR3 is TGTGCCAGCAGTTCGGCTACAGTTGGTTTAGGTTTCTTT.